A selection of T cell receptor beta chains follows, all from one sample in a study of cytomegalovirus exposure and HLA in healthy donors. The protocol was immunoSEQ multiplex PCR, while the TCRdb copy is restricted to in-frame clones and leaves out a portion. The sample table includes tens of thousands of clones. Sequencing was performed on PBMCs. These receptor sequences come from a man between 50 and 59 years old in good health and CMV-seronegative. Both conserved end residues are part of each CDR3. The D gene is left open where the match is weak.

v_gene: TRBV5-1
d_gene: TRBD1
j_gene: TRBJ1-6
CDR3aa: CASSLGQGNSPLHF
CDR3nt: TGCGCCAGCAGCTTGGGACAGGGAAATTCACCCCTCCACTTT

v_gene: TRBV14
d_gene: .
j_gene: TRBJ2-5
CDR3aa: CAGTRGAPETQYF
CDR3nt: TGTGCCGGAACCCGGGGGGCCCCAGAGACCCAGTACTTC

v_gene: TRBV5-1
d_gene: TRBD2
j_gene: TRBJ2-1
CDR3aa: CASSLTSGLNEQFF
CDR3nt: TGCGCCAGCAGCTTGACTAGCGGGCTCAATGAGCAGTTCTTC

v_gene: TRBV2
d_gene: TRBD1
j_gene: TRBJ1-5
CDR3aa: CASGGQGLGQPQHF
CDR3nt: TGTGCCAGCGGGGGACAGGGCTTAGGACAGCCCCAGCATTTT

v_gene: TRBV20-1
d_gene: .
j_gene: TRBJ2-1
CDR3aa: CSARGGLRQFF
CDR3nt: TGCAGTGCTAGAGGTGGGCTGAGACAGTTCTTC

v_gene: TRBV11-2
d_gene: TRBD1
j_gene: TRBJ1-1
CDR3aa: CASSLRDRNTEAFF
CDR3nt: TGTGCCAGCAGCCTCCGGGACAGGAACACTGAAGCTTTCTTT

v_gene: TRBV18
d_gene: .
j_gene: TRBJ1-4
CDR3aa: CASSPLSWRRLFF
CDR3nt: TGTGCCAGCTCACCACTATCTTGGAGGAGGCTGTTTTTT

v_gene: TRBV19
d_gene: .
j_gene: TRBJ2-3
CDR3aa: CASSILPNQDTQYF
CDR3nt: TGTGCCAGTAGTATACTTCCTAATCAAGATACGCAGTATTTT

v_gene: TRBV9
d_gene: .
j_gene: TRBJ2-7
CDR3aa: CASSGQPPYEQYF
CDR3nt: TGTGCCAGCAGCGGACAGCCTCCCTACGAGCAGTACTTC

v_gene: TRBV18
d_gene: .
j_gene: TRBJ1-1
CDR3aa: CASSPRGAPMNTEAFF
CDR3nt: TGTGCCAGCTCACCCCGGGGGGCCCCAATGAACACTGAAGCTTTCTTT

v_gene: TRBV27
d_gene: .
j_gene: TRBJ1-4
CDR3aa: CASRRGENEKLFF
CDR3nt: TGTGCCAGCAGACGGGGTGAGAATGAAAAACTGTTTTTT

v_gene: TRBV6-5
d_gene: TRBD1
j_gene: TRBJ1-5
CDR3aa: CASSYGQGYQPQHF
CDR3nt: TGTGCCAGCAGTTACGGACAGGGGTATCAGCCCCAGCATTTT

v_gene: TRBV4-3
d_gene: TRBD1
j_gene: TRBJ1-6
CDR3aa: CASSLTGFHSSPLHF
CDR3nt: TGCGCCAGCAGCCTGACAGGGTTCCACTCTTCACCCCTCCACTTT

v_gene: TRBV11-2
d_gene: TRBD2
j_gene: TRBJ2-1
CDR3aa: CASSSSGGAGDEQFF
CDR3nt: TGTGCCAGCAGCTCTAGCGGGGGGGCCGGGGATGAGCAGTTCTTC

v_gene: TRBV29-1
d_gene: TRBD1
j_gene: TRBJ2-3
CDR3aa: CSVEDVRQGSADTQYF
CDR3nt: TGCAGCGTTGAAGATGTGAGACAGGGATCGGCAGATACGCAGTATTTT

v_gene: TRBV7-3
d_gene: TRBD2
j_gene: TRBJ2-7
CDR3aa: CASSPGGTYEQYF
CDR3nt: TGTGCCAGCAGCCCCGGGGGGACCTACGAGCAGTACTTC

v_gene: TRBV6-5
d_gene: TRBD1
j_gene: TRBJ2-7
CDR3aa: CASSYSGTGGFYEQYF
CDR3nt: TGTGCCAGCAGTTACTCGGGGACAGGGGGCTTCTACGAGCAGTACTTC

v_gene: TRBV7-9
d_gene: .
j_gene: TRBJ2-5
CDR3aa: CASSSGLGTETQYF
CDR3nt: TGTGCCAGCAGCTCGGGACTGGGGACGGAGACCCAGTACTTC

v_gene: TRBV7-3
d_gene: TRBD2
j_gene: TRBJ2-5
CDR3aa: CASSPGLAGGIKETQYF
CDR3nt: TGTGCCAGCAGCCCCGGACTAGCGGGGGGAATAAAAGAGACCCAGTACTTC

v_gene: TRBV7-2
d_gene: .
j_gene: TRBJ1-2
CDR3aa: CASSLVGRARNGYTF
CDR3nt: TGTGCCAGCAGCTTAGTTGGCAGGGCTAGAAATGGCTACACCTTC

v_gene: TRBV2
d_gene: .
j_gene: TRBJ2-5
CDR3aa: CASRRGVNMQVETQYF
CDR3nt: TGTGCCAGCAGACGAGGAGTAAATATGCAAGTGGAGACCCAGTACTTC

v_gene: TRBV30
d_gene: TRBD1
j_gene: TRBJ2-1
CDR3aa: CAWSEGQGGSNEQFF
CDR3nt: TGTGCCTGGAGTGAGGGACAGGGGGGGAGCAATGAGCAGTTCTTC

v_gene: TRBV7-3
d_gene: .
j_gene: TRBJ1-1
CDR3aa: CASSPQGNTEAFF
CDR3nt: TGTGCCAGCAGCCCGCAGGGGAACACTGAAGCTTTCTTT

v_gene: TRBV5-6
d_gene: TRBD1
j_gene: TRBJ1-5
CDR3aa: CASATGGNQPQHF
CDR3nt: TGTGCCAGCGCAACAGGGGGAAATCAGCCCCAGCATTTT

v_gene: TRBV5-1
d_gene: TRBD2
j_gene: TRBJ2-3
CDR3aa: CASSWGNSGGTDTQYF
CDR3nt: TGCGCCAGCAGCTGGGGAAATAGCGGGGGCACAGATACGCAGTATTTT

v_gene: TRBV7-3
d_gene: .
j_gene: TRBJ2-1
CDR3aa: CASSLRPGVSYNEQFF
CDR3nt: TGTGCCAGCAGCTTAAGGCCGGGGGTATCCTACAATGAGCAGTTCTTC

v_gene: TRBV6-5
d_gene: .
j_gene: TRBJ2-7
CDR3aa: CASSYSGTGSSYEQYF
CDR3nt: TGTGCCAGCAGTTACTCGGGAACAGGTAGCTCCTACGAGCAGTACTTC

v_gene: TRBV5-1
d_gene: .
j_gene: TRBJ1-2
CDR3aa: CASSLFQNYGYTF
CDR3nt: TGCGCCAGCAGCTTGTTTCAGAACTATGGCTACACCTTC

v_gene: TRBV18
d_gene: .
j_gene: TRBJ1-1
CDR3aa: CASSPPNGEAFF
CDR3nt: TGTGCCAGCTCACCACCAAACGGTGAAGCTTTCTTT